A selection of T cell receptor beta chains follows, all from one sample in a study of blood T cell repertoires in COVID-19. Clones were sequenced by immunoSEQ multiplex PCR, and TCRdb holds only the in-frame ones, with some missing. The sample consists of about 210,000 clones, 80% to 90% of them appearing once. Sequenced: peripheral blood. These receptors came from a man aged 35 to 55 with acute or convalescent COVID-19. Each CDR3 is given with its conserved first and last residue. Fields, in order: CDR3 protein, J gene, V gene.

CTSSPHRGVAKNIQYF TRBJ2-4 TRBV1
CASSQDRGSSGASHEQYF TRBJ2-7 TRBV7-2
CAWSVVAGGGDTQYF TRBJ2-3 TRBV30
CAISDRREKVETQYF TRBJ2-5 TRBV10-3
CASSYRTGTYEQYF TRBJ2-7 TRBV6-5
CASSLIAGGAGELFF TRBJ2-2 TRBV11-3
CASSPPTGHQETQYF TRBJ2-5 TRBV18
CASSDVRDSGNTIYF TRBJ1-3 TRBV25-1
CASSYSGQPTEKLFF TRBJ1-4 TRBV6-5
CASSQPGGGPKEVLHF TRBJ1-6 TRBV4-2
CASSRTGGTEAFF TRBJ1-1 TRBV18
CASSGGQGISYNEQFF TRBJ2-1 TRBV5-1
CASSHVLGTHREKLFF TRBJ1-4 TRBV3-1/TRBV3-2
CASSADRDSPYEQYF TRBJ2-7 TRBV9
CAWSSPGTSNYGYTF TRBJ1-2 TRBV30
CASSFSGTGTDTQYF TRBJ2-3 TRBV6-5
CASSSDRGWEQYF TRBJ2-7 TRBV11-2
CASSYTDRGGFMNTEAFF TRBJ1-1 TRBV6-2/TRBV6-3